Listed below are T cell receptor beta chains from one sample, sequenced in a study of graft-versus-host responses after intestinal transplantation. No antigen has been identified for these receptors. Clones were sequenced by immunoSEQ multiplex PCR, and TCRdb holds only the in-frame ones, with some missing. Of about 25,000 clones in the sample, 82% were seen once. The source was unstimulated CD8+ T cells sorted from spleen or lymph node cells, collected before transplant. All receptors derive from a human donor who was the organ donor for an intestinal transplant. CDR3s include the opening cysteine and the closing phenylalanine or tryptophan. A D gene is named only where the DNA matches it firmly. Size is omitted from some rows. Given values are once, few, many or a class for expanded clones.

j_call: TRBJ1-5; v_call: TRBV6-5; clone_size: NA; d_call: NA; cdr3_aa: CASSKHGVNQPQHF; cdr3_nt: TGTGCCAGCAGTAAACACGGGGTCAATCAGCCCCAGCATTTT
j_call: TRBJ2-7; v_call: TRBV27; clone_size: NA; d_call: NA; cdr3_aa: CASSLASGRELGDEQYF; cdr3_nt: TGTGCCAGCAGTTTAGCGTCTGGTCGGGAATTAGGCGACGAGCAGTACTTC
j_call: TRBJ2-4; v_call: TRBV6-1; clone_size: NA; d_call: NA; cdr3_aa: CASSPGPAKNIQYF; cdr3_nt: TGTGCCAGCAGCCCCGGGCCCGCCAAAAACATTCAGTACTTC
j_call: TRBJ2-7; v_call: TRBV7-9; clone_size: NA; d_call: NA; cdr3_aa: CASSLPGDYEQYF; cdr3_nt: TGTGCCAGCAGCTTACCGGGGGACTACGAGCAGTACTTC
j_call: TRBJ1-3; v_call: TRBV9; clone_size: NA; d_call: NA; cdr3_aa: CASSVSGAGNTIYF; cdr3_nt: TGTGCCAGCAGCGTATCAGGCGCTGGAAACACCATATATTTT
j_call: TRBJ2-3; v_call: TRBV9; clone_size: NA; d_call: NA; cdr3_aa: CASSVGGLSTDTQYF; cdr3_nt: TGTGCCAGCAGCGTAGGCGGGCTTAGCACAGATACGCAGTATTTT
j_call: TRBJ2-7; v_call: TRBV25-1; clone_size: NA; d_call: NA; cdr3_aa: CASSGPVAGSYEQYF; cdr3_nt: TGTGCCAGCAGTGGACCGGTTGCCGGCTCCTACGAGCAGTACTTC
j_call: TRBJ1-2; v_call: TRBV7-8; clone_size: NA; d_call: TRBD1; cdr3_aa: CASSLVAQGKFGYTF; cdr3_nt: TGTGCCAGCAGCTTAGTCGCACAGGGGAAGTTTGGCTACACCTTC
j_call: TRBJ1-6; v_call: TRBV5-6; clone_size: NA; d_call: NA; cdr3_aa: CASSLGVNSPLHF; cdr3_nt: TGTGCCAGCAGCTTGGGGGTTAATTCACCCCTCCACTTT
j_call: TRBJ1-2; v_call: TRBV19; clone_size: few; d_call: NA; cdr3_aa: CASSIPGHDGYTF; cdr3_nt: TGTGCCAGTAGTATTCCGGGACACGATGGCTACACCTTC
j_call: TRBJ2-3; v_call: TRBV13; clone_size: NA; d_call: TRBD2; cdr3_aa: CASSLSGLAGADTQYF; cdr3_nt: TGTGCCAGCAGCCTATCGGGACTAGCGGGCGCAGATACGCAGTATTTT
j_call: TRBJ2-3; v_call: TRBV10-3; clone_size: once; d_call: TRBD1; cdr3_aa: CAISEYRDREDTQYF; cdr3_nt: TGTGCCATCAGTGAGTATCGGGACAGGGAAGATACGCAGTATTTT
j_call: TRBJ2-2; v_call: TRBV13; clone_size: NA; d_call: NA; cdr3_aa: CASSLGRRANTGELFF; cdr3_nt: TGTGCCAGCAGCTTAGGACGTAGAGCGAACACCGGGGAGCTGTTTTTT
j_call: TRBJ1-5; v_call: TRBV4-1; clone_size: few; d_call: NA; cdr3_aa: CASSQDIDYSGNQPQHF; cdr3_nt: TGCGCCAGCAGCCAAGATATTGACTACTCGGGCAATCAGCCCCAGCATTTT
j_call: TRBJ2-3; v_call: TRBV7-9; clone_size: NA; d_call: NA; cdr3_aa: CASSETVSTTDTQYF; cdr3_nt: TGTGCCAGCAGCGAAACGGTGTCTACCACAGATACGCAGTATTTT
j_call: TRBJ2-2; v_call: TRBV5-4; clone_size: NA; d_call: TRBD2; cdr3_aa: CASSLETSGYTGELFF; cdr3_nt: TGTGCCAGCAGCTTGGAGACTAGCGGGTACACCGGGGAGCTGTTTTTT
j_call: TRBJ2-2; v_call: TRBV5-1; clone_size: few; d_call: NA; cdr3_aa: CASSLFRRGELFF; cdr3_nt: TGCGCCAGCAGCTTGTTTAGGCGGGGGGAGCTGTTTTTT
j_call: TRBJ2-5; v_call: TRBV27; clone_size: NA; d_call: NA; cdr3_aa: CASSWFVSPRETQYF; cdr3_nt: TGTGCCAGCAGTTGGTTCGTTTCCCCTCGGGAGACCCAGTACTTC
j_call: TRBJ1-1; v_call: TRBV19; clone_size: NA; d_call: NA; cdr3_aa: CASSRRGLGVNTEAFF; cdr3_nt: TGTGCCAGTAGTAGGAGGGGGTTGGGGGTGAACACTGAAGCTTTCTTT
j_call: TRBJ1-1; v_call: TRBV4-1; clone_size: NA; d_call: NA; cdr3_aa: CASSQGLYTEAFF; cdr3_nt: TGCGCCAGCAGCCAGGGACTTTACACTGAAGCTTTCTTT
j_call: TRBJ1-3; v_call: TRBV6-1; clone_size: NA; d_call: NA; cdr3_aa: CASTEGLSGNTIYF; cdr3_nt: TGTGCCAGCACGGAGGGACTCTCTGGAAACACCATATATTTT
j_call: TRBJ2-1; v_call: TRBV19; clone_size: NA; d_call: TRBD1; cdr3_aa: CASRFGTGALNEQFF; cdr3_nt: TGTGCCAGTAGGTTCGGGACAGGCGCGCTCAATGAGCAGTTCTTC
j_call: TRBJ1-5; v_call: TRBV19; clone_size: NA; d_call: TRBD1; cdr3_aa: CASSIGHRGHQPQHF; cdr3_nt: TGTGCCAGTAGTATAGGTCACAGGGGGCACCAGCCCCAGCATTTT
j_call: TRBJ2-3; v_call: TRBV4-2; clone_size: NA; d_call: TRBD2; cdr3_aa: CASSQGIAGVGDTQYF; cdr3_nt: TGTGCCAGCAGCCAAGGGATAGCGGGGGTGGGGGATACGCAGTATTTT
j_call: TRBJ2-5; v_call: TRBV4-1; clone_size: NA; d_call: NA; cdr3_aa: CASSPVWDGETQYF; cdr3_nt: TGCGCCAGCAGCCCAGTCTGGGATGGAGAGACCCAGTACTTC
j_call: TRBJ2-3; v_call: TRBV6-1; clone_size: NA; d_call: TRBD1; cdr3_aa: CASSMGQGGKDTQYF; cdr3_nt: TGTGCCAGCAGTATGGGACAGGGGGGGAAAGATACGCAGTATTTT
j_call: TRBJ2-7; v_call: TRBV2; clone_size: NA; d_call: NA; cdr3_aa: CASSGGPPFSYEQYF; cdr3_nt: TGTGCCAGCAGCGGAGGACCGCCTTTCTCCTACGAGCAGTACTTC
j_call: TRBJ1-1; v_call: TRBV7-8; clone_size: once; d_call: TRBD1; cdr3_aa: CASSWTGTAEAFF; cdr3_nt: TGTGCCAGCAGTTGGACCGGGACAGCTGAAGCTTTCTTT
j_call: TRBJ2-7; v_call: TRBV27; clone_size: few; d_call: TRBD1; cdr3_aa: CASSLEGQGAFEQYF; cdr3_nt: TGTGCCAGCAGTTTAGAAGGACAGGGGGCTTTCGAGCAGTACTTC
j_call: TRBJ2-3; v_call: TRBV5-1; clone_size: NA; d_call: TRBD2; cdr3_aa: CASSLPEVLAGVFDTQYF; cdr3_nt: TGCGCCAGCAGCCTACCTGAAGTACTAGCGGGAGTTTTTGATACGCAGTATTTT